This TCR beta chain was captured by sequencing in a study of blood T cell repertoires in COVID-19. The wider study: Samples came from the United States, Italy and Spain, spanning acute and convalescent COVID-19. Nucleic acid was either cDNA or gDNA, and it came from T cells, B-cell-depleted T cells, or PBMCs.

Authors' methods: Reference gene primer amplification gave nucleated cell count estimates. Sequenced by immunoSEQ multiplex PCR; TCRdb stores in-frame clones only, minus some. The D gene and trimming were derived from the DNA, and the V and J assignments and clone size from that table. In the table there are about 23,000 clones, just over 90% of which are singletons. This clone was seen a handful of times. The CDR3 is 17 amino acids. The germline gives CDR1 WNHNN, CDR2 SYGVQD (reference sequence). Losses at the gene ends were 4 bases for V and 5 bases for J; bases not matched to a gene: 10. This chain connects TRBV10-1 to TRBJ2-2; TRBD2 aligns across 10 bases. This receptor was taken from a human donor in a cohort sampled during active COVID-19. Specimen: peripheral blood. The CDR3 here is CASSARSGRAGTGELFF. The CDR3 nucleotides read TGCGCCAGCAGTGCGCGGAGCGGGAGGGCTGGGACCGGGGAGCTGTTTTTT.